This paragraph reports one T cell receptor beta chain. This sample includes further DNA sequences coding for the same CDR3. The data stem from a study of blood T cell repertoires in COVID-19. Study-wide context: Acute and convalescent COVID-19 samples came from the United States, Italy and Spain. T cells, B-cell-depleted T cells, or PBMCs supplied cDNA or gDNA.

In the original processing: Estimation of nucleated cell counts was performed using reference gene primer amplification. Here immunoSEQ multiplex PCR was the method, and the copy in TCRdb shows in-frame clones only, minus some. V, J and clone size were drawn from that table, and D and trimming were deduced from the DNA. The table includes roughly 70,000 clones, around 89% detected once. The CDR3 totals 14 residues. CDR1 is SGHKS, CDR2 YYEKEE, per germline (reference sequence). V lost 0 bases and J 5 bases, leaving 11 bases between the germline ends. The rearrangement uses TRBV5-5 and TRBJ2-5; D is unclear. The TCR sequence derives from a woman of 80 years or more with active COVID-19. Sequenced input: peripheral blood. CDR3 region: CASSLVVRAETQYF. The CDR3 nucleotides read TGTGCCAGCAGCTTGGTTGTCCGAGCGGAGACCCAGTACTTC. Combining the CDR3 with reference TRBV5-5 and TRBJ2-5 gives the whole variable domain DAGVTQSPTHLIKTRGQQVTLRCSPISGHKSVSWYQQVLGQGPQFIFQYYEKEERGRGNFPDRFSARQFPNYSSELNVNALLLGDSALYLCASSLVVRAETQYFGPGTRLLVL.